This T cell receptor beta chain was sequenced in a study of T cell responses to AZD1222 COVID-19 vaccine. Study observations and caveats: Clonal diversity was possibly underestimated, and the donors were mostly white British, with more females.

This CDR3 has 17 amino acids. CDR1 and CDR2 from the germline V gene are SGHRS and YFSETQ. V was pared by 3 bases and J by 0 bases, with 18 bases between. Clones were sequenced by immunoSEQ multiplex PCR, and TCRdb holds only the in-frame ones, with some missing. The sample shows over 120,000 clones, 92% of them seen only once. As regards this clone: The target antigen is unknown.

The chain recombines TRBV5-1 with TRBJ1-1; D call uncertain. The clonotype was recovered from an adult in good health. The sequenced sample was peripheral blood, obtained on day 0 of AZD1222 vaccination. The CDR3 here is CASSSVWGGNMNTEAFF. In DNA form, the CDR3 reads TGCGCCAGCAGCTCGGTCTGGGGAGGTAATATGAACACTGAAGCTTTCTTT.